This T cell receptor beta chain was profiled in a study of tumor and adjacent non-tumor tissue in lung cancer. Study-wide points: Tumor TCR diversity, when higher, was linked to shorter survival. Top 100 clones took a larger repertoire share in normal lung. Significantly higher TCR diversity was found in tumor than normal lung.

This sample's RNA came from whole unsorted tissue. The CDR3 runs 15 residues. Germline lookup yields CDR1 ENHRY and CDR2 SYGVKD. Trimming took 5 bases from V and 16 from J; bases not matched to a gene: 18. The library came from three nested PCR rounds adapted from ARM-PCR protocols. TCRdb independently ran MiXCR on the multiplex PCR reads; one entry per CDR3 protein. The data contain over 60,000 distinct CDR3 sequences, 80% of them singletons. On this clonotype itself: Antigen specificity is unknown.

The TCR was taken from a woman aged 50 to 65 with non-small cell lung cancer. The chain employs TRBV10-3 and TRBJ2-1, with 9 bases identical to TRBD2. Specimen: lung tumor tissue. The CDR3 region is CAISPETSGYNVQFF. In DNA, the CDR3 is TGTGCCATCAGTCCCGAGACTAGCGGTTACAATGTACAATTCTTC.